Listed here are 18 T cell receptor beta chains from one sample, sequenced in a study of shared clonotypes between healthy human individuals. Data came from immunoSEQ multiplex PCR; TCRdb stores just in-frame clones and leaves some out. The sample holds roughly 520,000 clones, approximately 95% seen once. Sequencing was carried out using naive CD4+ T cells sorted from blood. Subset described: CD45RA+ positively selected. The receptors stem from a young woman in good health.

A single count supports this clone. The V gene is TRBV28, the J gene TRBJ1-5; the D is unclear. The CDR3 covers 16 residues. Germline V gives CDR1 MDHEN, CDR2 SYDVKM. V was shortened by 5 bases and J by 2 bases, with 16 bases between the two germline ends. The CDR3 spells CASSHPPFGGNQPQHF. The DNA of the CDR3 is TGTGCCAGCAGTCATCCCCCTTTCGGAGGCAATCAGCCCCAGCATTTT. Drawing the rest from reference TRBV28 and TRBJ1-5, the complete variable domain is DVKVTQSSRYLVKRTGEKVFLECVQDMDHENMFWYRQDPGLGLRLIYFSYDVKMKEKGDIPEGYSVSREKKERFSLILESASTNQTSMYLCASSHPPFGGNQPQHFGDGTRLSIL.

The chain couples TRBV19 to TRBJ1-5; D is unclear. Germline V gene data show CDR1 as LNHDA and CDR2 as SQIVND (reference sequence). This CDR3 is built from 14 residues. Trimming took 3 bases from V and 3 from J, leaving 9 bases between them. This chain's CDR3 is CASSIRQFNQPQHF. In nucleotides, the CDR3 is TGTGCCAGTAGTATCCGGCAGTTCAATCAGCCCCAGCATTTT.

CDR3 in amino acids: CASSKTGGYEQYF. Written as DNA, the CDR3 is TGTGCCAGCAGCAAGACAGGGGGCTACGAGCAGTACTTC. This chain connects TRBV11-2 to TRBJ2-7, with TRBD1 matching 9 bases. The germline CDR1 and CDR2 sequences are SGHAT and FQNNGV. CDR3 length: 13 amino acids. The V and J ends lost 5 bases and 3 bases, in that order; junction bases with no gene match: 2.

The chain uses TRBV5-4 and TRBJ2-7; D is perhaps TRBD1 (5 bases). V was cut by 0 bases and J by 3 bases, with 10 bases left in between. The CDR3 runs to 14 residues. CDR1 is SGHNT and CDR2 is YYREEE in the germline V gene (reference sequence). The CDR3 protein is CASSLAGPNYEQYF. The CDR3 DNA is TGTGCCAGCAGCTTGGCAGGGCCTAACTACGAGCAGTACTTC.

V gene TRBV7-9 combines with J gene TRBJ2-7, with D maybe TRBD2 (5 bases). CDR1 and CDR2 from the germline V gene are SEHNR and FQNEAQ (reference sequence). Trimming cost V 1 base and J 3 bases, with 16 bases left between them. The CDR3 loop spans 16 amino acids. CDR3 nucleotides: TGTGCCAGCAGCTTAGGGCACGGGCCGGGGATCTACGAGCAGTACTTC. Encoded protein: CASSLGHGPGIYEQYF.

The chain links TRBV4-2 to TRBJ1-1; D may be TRBD1 (5 bases). The CDR3 runs 16 residues. The V end lost 5 bases, the J end lost 3 bases, and 19 bases lay between the germline ends. Germline lookup yields CDR1 LGHNA and CDR2 YNFKEQ. The CDR3 loop is CASSASGLRGHTEAFF. DNA of the CDR3: TGTGCCAGCAGCGCCTCGGGACTGAGAGGGCACACTGAAGCTTTCTTT.

V is TRBV2 and J is TRBJ2-7; D is perhaps TRBD1 (5 bases). V lost 6 bases and J lost 5, with 17 bases in between. The CDR3 consists of 14 residues. The V gene's germline CDR1 is SNHLY and CDR2 FYNNEI. CDR3 sequence (DNA): TGTGCCAGCAGGCACAGTGGGGCCAACCACGAGCAGTACTTC. It codes for CASRHSGANHEQYF.

This chain uses TRBV4-1 with TRBJ2-6; the match to TRBD1 covers 8 bases. Germline V lookup: CDR1 MGHRA, CDR2 YSYEKL. The CDR3 covers 16 residues. The ends lost 4 bases at V and 0 bases at J; junction bases unmatched: 2. CDR3 protein: CASSRTGGSGANVLTF. The CDR3 bases are TGCGCCAGCAGCCGCACAGGGGGCTCTGGGGCCAACGTCCTGACTTTC.

J is TRBJ1-6 and V is TRBV28; D is uncertain. Germline V gene sequence: CDR1 MDHEN, CDR2 SYDVKM. V lost 8 bases and J lost 10, with 12 bases in between. This CDR3 has 12 residues. CDR3 sequence: CASRRLQSPLHF. The CDR3 region has the DNA TGTGCCAGCCGTCGACTGCAATCACCCCTCCACTTT.

This clone was counted once. This chain joins TRBV7-9 and TRBJ2-5, with TRBD1 matching 7 bases. CDR1 and CDR2 from the germline V gene are SEHNR and FQNEAQ (reference sequence). J gave up 4 bases and V 5 bases, and 4 bases lay outside the gene matches. The CDR3 has 13 amino acids. Here the CDR3 reads CASSQGGPETQYF. CDR3 sequence (DNA): TGTGCCAGCAGCCAAGGGGGCCCAGAGACCCAGTACTTC.

The chain is built from TRBV15 and TRBJ1-1; 7 nucleotides align to TRBD1. The CDR3 extends over 17 amino acids. Germline CDR1 LNHNV, CDR2 YYDKDF (reference sequence). Unmatched junction bases numbered 9, after V lost 1 base and J lost 1 base. This CDR3 reads CATSRGRGRPTNTEAFF. CDR3 coding DNA: TGTGCCACCAGCAGAGGTAGGGGGCGGCCCACGAACACTGAAGCTTTCTTT.

This rearrangement joins TRBV18 to TRBJ2-7; 7 bases fit TRBD2. CDR1 KGHSH and CDR2 LQKENI come from the germline V gene. V was clipped by 3 bases and J by 4 bases; unmatched bases: 18. The CDR3 consists of 18 residues. In nucleotides, the CDR3 is TGTGCCAGCTCACCTGGTGGCGGAGGAGTAGCGGGTACATACGAGCAGTACTTC. It specifies CASSPGGGGVAGTYEQYF.

This chain joins TRBV5-1 and TRBJ2-2; D gene unclear. V was shortened by 0 bases and J by 0 bases, with 3 bases between the two germline ends. CDR1 is SGHRS and CDR2 is YFSETQ in the germline V gene. The CDR3 totals 14 residues. The DNA for the CDR3 is TGCGCCAGCAGCTTGGGCCCGAACACCGGGGAGCTGTTTTTT. Translated, it gives CASSLGPNTGELFF.

V is TRBV28 and J is TRBJ2-1; TRBD2 aligns across 7 bases. This CDR3 contains 15 residues. Per germline, CDR1 MDHEN and CDR2 SYDVKM. Trimming took 5 bases from V and 1 from J; bases not matched to a gene: 5. CDR3 loop: CASSTAGDSYNEQFF. For the CDR3, the DNA is TGTGCCAGCAGTACCGCGGGGGATTCCTACAATGAGCAGTTCTTC.

This clone appeared a single time. This chain uses TRBV7-2 with TRBJ1-5, with D possibly TRBD1 on 5 matching bases. The CDR3 runs 14 residues. Germline CDR1 SGHTA, CDR2 FQGNSA. The V and J ends lost 5 bases and 3 bases respectively, with 11 bases between them. The chain's CDR3 is CASSTRVANQPQHF. In DNA, the CDR3 is TGTGCCAGCAGCACCAGGGTAGCCAATCAGCCCCAGCATTTT.

This clone came up once. The V call is TRBV5-1, the J call TRBJ2-1; tentatively, D is TRBD2 (6 bases). The CDR3 loop spans 13 amino acids. V dropped 4 bases and J dropped 7 bases, with 12 bases sitting between them. Germline V gene sequence: CDR1 SGHRS, CDR2 YFSETQ. As DNA, the CDR3 is TGCGCCAGCAGCCCCGGGACTGCGAATGAGCAGTTCTTC. Translation: CASSPGTANEQFF. The variable domain in full, completed from reference TRBV5-1 and TRBJ2-1, reads KAGVTQTPRYLIKTRGQQVTLSCSPISGHRSVSWYQQTPGQGLQFLFEYFSETQRNKGNFPGRFSGRQFSNSRSEMNVSTLELGDSALYLCASSPGTANEQFFGPGTRLTVL.

In regard to this clone: No DNA is shown, since the ends of the CDR3 on it are uncertain; the CDR3 is the one TCRdb lists. The chain couples TRBV21-1 to TRBJ2-7; TRBD1 is the table's D call, not checked against the DNA. TRBV21-1 has pseudogene status. The CDR3 is 15 amino acids in total, end residues counted. This chain's CDR3 is CASSKVAGGNYEQYF.

The V call is TRBV5-6, the J call TRBJ2-5; 9 positions match TRBD2. CDR3 size: 17 residues. The germline gives CDR1 SGHDT, CDR2 YYEEEE. J lost 2 bases, V lost 3 bases, and 11 bases had no gene match. CDR3 sequence: CASSSKKLAGIQETQYF. CDR3 nucleotide sequence: TGTGCCAGCAGCTCTAAAAAACTAGCGGGCATACAAGAGACCCAGTACTTC.